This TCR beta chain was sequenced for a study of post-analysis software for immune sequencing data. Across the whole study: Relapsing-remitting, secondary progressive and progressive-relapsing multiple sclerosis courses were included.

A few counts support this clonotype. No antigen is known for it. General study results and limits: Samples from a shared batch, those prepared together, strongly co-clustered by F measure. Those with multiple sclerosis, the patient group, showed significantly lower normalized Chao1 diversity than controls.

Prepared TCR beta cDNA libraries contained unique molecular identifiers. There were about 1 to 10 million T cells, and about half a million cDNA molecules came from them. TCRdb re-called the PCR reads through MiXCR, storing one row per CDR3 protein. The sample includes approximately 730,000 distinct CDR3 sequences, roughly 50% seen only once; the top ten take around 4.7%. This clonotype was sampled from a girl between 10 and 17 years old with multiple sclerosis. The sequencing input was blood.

The CDR3 loop is CSARRGLPGLAGGAGENEQFF. The DNA of the CDR3 is TGCAGTGCTAGAAGAGGCCTGCCGGGACTAGCGGGAGGGGCAGGTGAGAATGAGCAGTTCTTC. The chain links TRBV20-1 to TRBJ2-1, with 16 positions matching TRBD2. V gave up 2 bases and J gave up 7 bases; unmatched junction bases: 20. CDR1 and CDR2 (germline): DFQATT, SNEGSKA (reference sequence). The CDR3 is 21 residues long.